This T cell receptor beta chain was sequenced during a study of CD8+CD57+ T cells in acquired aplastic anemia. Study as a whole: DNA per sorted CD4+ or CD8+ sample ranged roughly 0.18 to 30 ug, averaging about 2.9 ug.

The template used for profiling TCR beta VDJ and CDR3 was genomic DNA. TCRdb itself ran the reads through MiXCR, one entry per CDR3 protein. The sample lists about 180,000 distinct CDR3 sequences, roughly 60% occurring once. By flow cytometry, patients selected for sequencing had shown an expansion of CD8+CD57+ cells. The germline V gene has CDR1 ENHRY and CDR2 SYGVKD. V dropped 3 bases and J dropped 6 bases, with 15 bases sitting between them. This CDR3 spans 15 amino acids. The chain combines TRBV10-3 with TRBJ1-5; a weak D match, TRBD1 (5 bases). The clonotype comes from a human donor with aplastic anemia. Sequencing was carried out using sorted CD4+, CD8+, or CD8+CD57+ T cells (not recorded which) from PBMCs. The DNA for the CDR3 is TGTGCCATCAGTGATTCCCAGGGTTCAGGTCAGCCCCAGCATTTT. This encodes CAISDSQGSGQPQHF.